The clone carrying this TCR beta chain was recorded a few times. What it recognizes is unknown. TCRdb reprocessed the RT-PCR reads via MiXCR and lists one record per CDR3 protein. The sample lists some 600,000 distinct CDR3 sequences; 14% were seen once. This sample is drawn from a study of response to subunit inactivated influenza vaccine. Regarding the study as a whole: A suggestion made by the authors is that each seasonal influenza vaccination recruits few new T cells.

V lost 5 bases and J lost 4, with 21 bases in between. The CDR3 extends over 16 amino acids. The receptor was isolated from a man between 45 and 60 years old who received an inactivated influenza vaccine. The J gene is TRBJ2-7, the V gene TRBV12-3 or TRBV12-4; D uncertain. Here the sequenced sample was PBMCs from blood, taken 14 days before vaccination. This CDR3 is CASSPDLRWGFYEQYF. CDR3 nucleotides: TGTGCCAGCAGTCCTGATCTCAGGTGGGGTTTTTACGAGCAGTACTTC.